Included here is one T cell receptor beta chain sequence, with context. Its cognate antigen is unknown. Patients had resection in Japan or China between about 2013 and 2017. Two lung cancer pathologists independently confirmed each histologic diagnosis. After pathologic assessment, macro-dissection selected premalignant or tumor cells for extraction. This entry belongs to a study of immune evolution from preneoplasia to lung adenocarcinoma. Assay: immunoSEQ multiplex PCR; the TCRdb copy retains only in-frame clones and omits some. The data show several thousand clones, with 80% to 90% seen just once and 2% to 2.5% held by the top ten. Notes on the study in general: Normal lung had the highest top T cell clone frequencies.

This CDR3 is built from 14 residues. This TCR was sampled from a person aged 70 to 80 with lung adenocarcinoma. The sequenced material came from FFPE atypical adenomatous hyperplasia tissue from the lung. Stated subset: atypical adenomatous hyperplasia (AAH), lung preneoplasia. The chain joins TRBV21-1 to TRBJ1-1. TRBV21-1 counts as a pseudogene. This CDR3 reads CASSRRGSCPEAFF. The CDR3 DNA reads TGTGCCAGCAGCAGGCGAGGATCATGCCCTGAAGCTTTCTTT.